This T cell receptor (beta chain) was captured in a study of tumor-infiltrating lymphocytes in primary liver carcinoma. Co-extracted RNA and DNA came from roughly 20-30 mg of unsorted bulk tissue. A primer matching the constant region was used to make TCR beta cDNA from around 550 ng of total RNA. What produced the TCR beta libraries was three nested multiplex PCR rounds using slightly modified ARM-PCR. TCRdb reprocessed the multiplex PCR reads via MiXCR and lists one record per CDR3 protein. The sample has about 50,000 distinct CDR3 sequences, roughly 80% seen once. Comments on this clonotype: At one of its ends the junction is not consistent with the germline gene, which may arise from a read error.

The clonotype originates from a man aged 35 to 55 with primary liver carcinoma and hepatitis B virus infection. Sequenced material: liver tumor tissue from sampling region 5. Specified subset: tumor region T5, tumor centre.

DNA for the CDR3: TGCCCCAGCAGCCCGGACAGGGTGGAGCAAGAGACCCAGTACTTC. The encoded protein is CPSSPDRVEQETQYF. The chain is built from TRBV5-1 and TRBJ2-5, with TRBD1 matching over 8 bases. CDR1 and CDR2 from the germline V gene are SGHRS and YFSETQ. The CDR3 is 15 amino acids. The full variable domain, its missing parts supplied by reference TRBV5-1 and TRBJ2-5, is KAGVTQTPRYLIKTRGQQVTLSCSPISGHRSVSWYQQTPGQGLQFLFEYFSETQRNKGNFPGRFSGRQFSNSRSEMNVSTLELGDSALYLCPSSPDRVEQETQYFGPGTRLLVL.